The 26 T cell receptor beta chains below come from one sample, sequenced in a study of T cell repertoires in ileal Crohn's disease. The repertoire was sequenced with immunoSEQ multiplex PCR; TCRdb's copy has only in-frame clones and lacks some. Of 25,000 to 30,000 clones listed, roughly 81% are singletons. The sample comprised ileal tissue. Source of these receptors: an adult with Crohn's disease.

The rearrangement links TRBV5-1 to TRBJ1-4; tentative D call: TRBD1 (6 bases). The CDR3 is made up of 15 amino acids. Trimming took off 1 base at V and 4 bases at J, with 11 bases between the two ends. Germline V CDR1 and CDR2: SGHRS, YFSETQ. As DNA, the CDR3 is TGCGCCAGCAGCTTGCGGGGAGGGGGTAATGAAAAACTGTTTTTT. Its protein product is CASSLRGGGNEKLFF.

This chain uses TRBV7-9 with TRBJ2-7; D remains ambiguous. This CDR3 has 14 residues. Germline assignment: CDR1 SEHNR and CDR2 FQNEAQ (reference sequence). V shed 2 bases and J shed 4 bases, with 12 bases lying between them. The CDR3, as DNA: TGTGCCAGCAGCTTAACTGAGACACCGTACGAGCAGTACTTC. Translation gives CASSLTETPYEQYF. Using reference TRBV7-9 and TRBJ2-7 for the parts outside the CDR3, the full variable domain is DTGVSQNPRHKITKRGQNVTFRCDPISEHNRLYWYRQTLGQGPEFLTYFQNEAQLEKSRLLSDRFSAERPKGSFSTLEIQRTEQGDSAMYLCASSLTETPYEQYFGPGTRLTVT.

The CDR3 DNA is TGCGCCAGCAGCCAAGATCTCGACAGGGAAGAAATTACTAATGAAAAACTGTTTTTT. Its translation: CASSQDLDREEITNEKLFF. The chain carries TRBV4-3 and TRBJ1-4, with 7 bases identical to TRBD1. The germline gives CDR1 LGHNA, CDR2 YSLEER. This CDR3 is 19 amino acids long. V shed 0 bases and J 2 bases; nucleotides not matched to a gene: 12.

The rearrangement uses TRBV6-1 and TRBJ1-1; D perhaps matches TRBD1 (6 bases). V lost 3 bases and J 7 bases, leaving 12 bases between the germline ends. There are 13 residues in the CDR3. Germline CDR1 is MNHNS and CDR2 is SASEGT. CDR3 region: CASSDFRGSEAFF. The CDR3 region has the DNA TGTGCCAGCAGTGATTTCAGGGGTAGTGAAGCTTTCTTT.

The J gene is TRBJ2-2, the V gene TRBV4-1, with D tentatively TRBD1 (6 bases). V gave up 4 bases and J gave up 3 bases, with 15 bases separating them. From germline, CDR1 is MGHRA and CDR2 YSYEKL. This CDR3 has 16 amino acids. CDR3 nucleotide sequence: TGCGCCAGCAGCCCGGCACAGGGAAGTTACACCGGGGAGCTGTTTTTT. Protein product: CASSPAQGSYTGELFF.

This clone was observed a single time. The chain carries TRBV7-6 and TRBJ2-1; 11 nucleotides line up with TRBD2. V shed 5 bases, J shed 6 bases, and the junction held 3 bases outside the gene matches. CDR1 is SGHVS, CDR2 FNYEAQ, per germline. The CDR3 contains 14 residues. The CDR3 reads CASSPTSGGNEQFF. For the CDR3, the DNA is TGTGCCAGCAGCCCCACTAGCGGGGGCAATGAGCAGTTCTTC.

The gene calls are TRBV10-2 and TRBJ2-1, with D hard to call. The germline gives CDR1 WSHSY, CDR2 SAAADI. Trimming took 4 bases from V and 9 from J, leaving 10 bases between them. The CDR3 runs to 12 residues. This CDR3 reads CASSASGFEQFF. CDR3 sequence (DNA): TGCGCCAGCAGTGCCTCCGGGTTTGAGCAGTTCTTC.

The chain has TRBV9 and TRBJ1-1; D is uncertain. Trimming shortened V by 1 base and J by 0 bases, and 4 bases separated the two germline ends. The CDR3 runs to 13 residues. From germline, CDR1 is SGDLS and CDR2 YYNGEE. The CDR3 region has the DNA TGTGCCAGCAGCGTATCCTTGAACACTGAAGCTTTCTTT. Its protein product is CASSVSLNTEAFF.

The rearrangement links TRBV19 to TRBJ2-7, with D maybe TRBD2 (5 bases). The V and J ends lost 4 bases and 0 bases respectively, with 10 bases between them. Germline CDR1 and CDR2: LNHDA and SQIVND (reference sequence). CDR3 length equals 14 residues. This chain's CDR3 is CASSTNSVSYEQYF. The CDR3 nucleotides are TGTGCCAGTAGTACAAATAGCGTCTCCTACGAGCAGTACTTC.

The chain has TRBV27 and TRBJ1-6; D perhaps matches TRBD1 (5 bases). Germline-derived CDR1 and CDR2 are MNHEY and SMNVEV (reference sequence). CDR3 length: 14 amino acids. The V and J ends lost 5 bases and 3 bases respectively, with 8 bases between them. CDR3 sequence reads: CASSRGVYNSPLHF. CDR3 nucleotides: TGTGCCAGCAGTCGGGGGGTCTATAATTCACCCCTCCACTTT.

This clone came up once. The chain is built from TRBV19 and TRBJ1-4, with D unresolved. Trimming cost V 1 base and J 6 bases, with 9 bases left between them. The CDR3 is made up of 14 amino acids. The germline gives CDR1 LNHDA, CDR2 SQIVND (reference sequence). The CDR3 sequence: CASSIADGDEKLFF. As DNA, the CDR3 is TGTGCCAGTAGTATAGCGGACGGGGATGAAAAACTGTTTTTT.

The rearrangement joins TRBV6-4 to TRBJ2-3; 7 nucleotides align to TRBD2. The V gene end was trimmed by 5 bases and the J gene end by 2 bases; junction bases not matched to a gene: 4. Germline CDR1 and CDR2: MRHNA and SNTAGT. CDR3 length equals 14 residues. The chain's CDR3 is CASSQRGDTDTQYF. Here the CDR3 DNA reads TGTGCCAGCAGTCAGCGGGGTGACACAGATACGCAGTATTTT.

The rearrangement uses TRBV4-3 and TRBJ1-2; 9 nucleotides match TRBD1. The CDR3 is made up of 16 amino acids. J was trimmed by 7 bases and V by 3 bases; bases with no gene match: 12. From germline, CDR1 is LGHNA and CDR2 YSLEER. The CDR3: CASSQYPGQGMSGYTF. The CDR3 DNA reads as TGCGCCAGCAGCCAGTATCCGGGACAGGGAATGAGTGGCTACACCTTC.

The rearrangement links TRBV5-6 to TRBJ1-2; perhaps TRBD1 as D (6 bases). Trimming removed 2 bases at V and 8 bases at J, with 16 bases between. The CDR3 is 14 amino acids. CDR1 and CDR2 (germline): SGHDT, YYEEEE. CDR3 loop: CASSLPQDSNGYTF. CDR3 DNA: TGTGCCAGCAGCTTACCCCAGGACAGTAACGGCTACACCTTC.

The genes are TRBV18 and TRBJ1-2; weak D call: TRBD1 (6 bases). The V end lost 4 bases, the J end lost 1 base, and 19 bases lay between the germline ends. Germline values: CDR1 KGHSH, CDR2 LQKENI. The CDR3 consists of 17 residues. The CDR3 loop is CASSLRIGGGDNYGYTF. The CDR3 nucleotides read TGTGCCAGCTCACTCCGGATCGGGGGGGGCGATAACTATGGCTACACCTTC. The full variable domain, its missing parts supplied by reference TRBV18 and TRBJ1-2, is NAGVMQNPRHLVRRRGQEARLRCSPMKGHSHVYWYRQLPEEGLKFMVYLQKENIIDESGMPKERFSAEFPKEGPSILRIQQVVRGDSAAYFCASSLRIGGGDNYGYTFGSGTRLTVV.

The chain links TRBV7-2 to TRBJ1-2; maybe TRBD1 (6 bases). V was clipped by 5 bases and J by 8 bases, with 12 bases between them. This CDR3 comprises 12 residues. Germline values: CDR1 SGHTA, CDR2 FQGNSA. CDR3 sequence: CASSLQGQGYTF. As DNA, the CDR3 is TGTGCCAGCAGCCTACAGGGTCAAGGCTACACCTTC.

This chain joins TRBV7-6 and TRBJ1-1, with D uncertain. The CDR3 has 13 amino acids. The germline V gene has CDR1 SGHVS and CDR2 FNYEAQ. The germline V and J ends were trimmed by 0 bases and 3 bases, with 5 bases remaining between them. CDR3 region: CASSLAPDTEAFF. CDR3 coding DNA: TGTGCCAGCAGCTTAGCGCCAGACACTGAAGCTTTCTTT.

The chain recombines TRBV5-1 with TRBJ2-1; 10 bases are shared with TRBD2. The germline V gene encodes CDR1 SGHRS and CDR2 YFSETQ. J was trimmed by 5 bases and V by 3 bases; bases with no gene match: 8. CDR3 length equals 16 residues. CDR3 nucleotides: TGCGCCAGCAGCTGGCTCAGCGGGGGGGCTCACAATGAGCAGTTCTTC. The encoded protein is CASSWLSGGAHNEQFF.

This sequence joins TRBV6-5 and TRBJ1-2; no definite D call. The germline V gene encodes CDR1 MNHEY and CDR2 SVGAGI. This CDR3 is 13 amino acids long. The V and J ends lost 3 bases and 3 bases respectively, with 8 bases between them. The CDR3 DNA reads TGTGCCAGCAGTTATTCGGTCTACTATGGCTACACCTTC. Translated: CASSYSVYYGYTF.

This clone was observed once. The gene calls are TRBV11-3 and TRBJ2-7; possible D gene TRBD2, 6 bases. Between the trimmed V and J ends, which lost 3 bases and 0 bases, there was a span of 9 bases. The CDR3 totals 14 residues. Looked up from germline, CDR1 is SGHNT and CDR2 is YENEEA. The CDR3 loop reads CASSLRGLSYEQYF. CDR3 coding DNA: TGTGCCAGCAGCTTGCGGGGCCTCTCCTACGAGCAGTACTTC.

The rearrangement uses TRBV9 and TRBJ2-1, with 10 nucleotides matching TRBD2. Germline CDR1 and CDR2: SGDLS and YYNGEE. The CDR3 spans 16 residues. Trimming removed 4 bases from V and 5 bases from J; junction bases left unmatched: 9. Here the CDR3 reads CASSTPLAGINNEQFF. The CDR3 DNA reads as TGTGCCAGCAGCACTCCACTAGCGGGGATCAACAATGAGCAGTTCTTC. Full variable domain (rest looked up from reference TRBV9 and TRBJ2-1): DSGVTQTPKHLITATGQRVTLRCSPRSGDLSVYWYQQSLDQGLQFLIQYYNGEERAKGNILERFSAQQFPDLHSELNLSSLELGDSALYFCASSTPLAGINNEQFFGPGTRLTVL.

This clone appeared a single time. The chain has TRBV4-1 and TRBJ1-1, with 8 bases matching TRBD1. This CDR3 has 16 residues. Germline trimming cut 4 bases from V and 5 bases from J; bases unmatched to any gene: 12. The germline V gene has CDR1 MGHRA and CDR2 YSYEKL. CDR3 region: CASSRAPAGGFTEAFF. The CDR3 DNA is TGCGCCAGCAGCCGAGCGCCGGCAGGGGGCTTTACTGAAGCTTTCTTT.

In this sample, this clone turned up a few times. V and J are TRBV6-6 and TRBJ1-1; weak D call: TRBD1 (6 bases). V dropped 6 bases and J dropped 1 base, with 9 bases sitting between them. The CDR3 is 13 residues long. Germline V gene sequence: CDR1 MNHNY, CDR2 SVGAGI (reference sequence). CDR3 amino acids: CASSQTGNTEAFF. CDR3 coding DNA: TGTGCCAGCAGCCAGACAGGGAACACTGAAGCTTTCTTT.

The chain combines TRBV5-1 with TRBJ1-4, with 7 bases that match TRBD1. CDR3 length: 14 amino acids. The V segment lost 2 bases and the J segment 3 bases; nucleotides outside the gene matches: 1. Germline CDR1 reads SGHRS; CDR2 reads YFSETQ. Here the CDR3 DNA reads TGCGCCAGCAGCTTCCAGGGGGCTAATGAAAAACTGTTTTTT. This codes for CASSFQGANEKLFF.

This clone occurred once. The J gene is TRBJ2-5, the V gene TRBV27; 9 nucleotides align to TRBD1. Germline V gene lookup returns CDR1 MNHEY and CDR2 SMNVEV (reference sequence). V dropped 5 bases and J dropped 1; count of bases not matched to a gene: 5. The CDR3 sequence is 15 residues long. In DNA form, the CDR3 reads TGTGCCAGCAGTGCGCCGACAGGGGGCCAAGAGACCCAGTACTTC. It codes for CASSAPTGGQETQYF.

This chain joins TRBV7-9 and TRBJ1-5; TRBD1 agrees at 7 bases. Germline CDR1 is SEHNR and CDR2 is FQNEAQ (reference sequence). The V gene end was trimmed by 2 bases and the J gene end by 5 bases; junction bases not matched to a gene: 0. This CDR3 spans 13 amino acids. Here the CDR3 DNA reads TGTGCCAGCAGCTTAACAGGGGATCAGCCCCAGCATTTT. This codes for CASSLTGDQPQHF. Supplemented by reference TRBV7-9 and TRBJ1-5, the full variable domain reads DTGVSQNPRHKITKRGQNVTFRCDPISEHNRLYWYRQTLGQGPEFLTYFQNEAQLEKSRLLSDRFSAERPKGSFSTLEIQRTEQGDSAMYLCASSLTGDQPQHFGDGTRLSIL.